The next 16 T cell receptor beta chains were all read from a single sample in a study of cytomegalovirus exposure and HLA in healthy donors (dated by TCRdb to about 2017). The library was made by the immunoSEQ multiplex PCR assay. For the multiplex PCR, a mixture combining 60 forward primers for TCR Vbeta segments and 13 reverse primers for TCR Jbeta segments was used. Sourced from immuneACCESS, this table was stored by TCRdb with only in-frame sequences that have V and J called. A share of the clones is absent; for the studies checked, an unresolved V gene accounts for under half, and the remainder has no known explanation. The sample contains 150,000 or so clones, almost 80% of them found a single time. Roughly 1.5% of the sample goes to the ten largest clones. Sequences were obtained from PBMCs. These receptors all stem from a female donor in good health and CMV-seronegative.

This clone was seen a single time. CDR3 sequence reads: CASSSGQAATNEKLFF. DNA for the CDR3: TGTGCCAGCTCATCCGGACAGGCCGCAACTAATGAAAAACTGTTTTTT. The V gene is TRBV18, the J gene TRBJ1-4; 7 bases are shared with TRBD1. Trimming removed 5 bases from V and 0 bases from J; junction bases left unmatched: 6. The CDR3 runs to 16 residues. The germline V gene encodes CDR1 KGHSH and CDR2 LQKENI. Together with reference TRBV18 and TRBJ1-4, the CDR3 gives the full variable domain: NAGVMQNPRHLVRRRGQEARLRCSPMKGHSHVYWYRQLPEEGLKFMVYLQKENIIDESGMPKERFSAEFPKEGPSILRIQQVVRGDSAAYFCASSSGQAATNEKLFFGSGTQLSVL.

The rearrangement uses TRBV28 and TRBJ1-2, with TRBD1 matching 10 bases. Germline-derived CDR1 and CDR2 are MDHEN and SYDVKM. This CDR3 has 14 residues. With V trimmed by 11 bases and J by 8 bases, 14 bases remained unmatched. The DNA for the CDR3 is TGTGCCCACAAACCCGGGACAGGGGTCAGAGGCTACACCTTC. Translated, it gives CAHKPGTGVRGYTF.

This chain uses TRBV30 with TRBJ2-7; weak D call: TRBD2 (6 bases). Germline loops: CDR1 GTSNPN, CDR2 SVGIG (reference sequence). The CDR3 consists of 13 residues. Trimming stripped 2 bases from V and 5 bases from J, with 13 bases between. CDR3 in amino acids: CAWSRWGGNEQYF. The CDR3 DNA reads TGTGCCTGGAGTAGGTGGGGAGGTAACGAGCAGTACTTC.

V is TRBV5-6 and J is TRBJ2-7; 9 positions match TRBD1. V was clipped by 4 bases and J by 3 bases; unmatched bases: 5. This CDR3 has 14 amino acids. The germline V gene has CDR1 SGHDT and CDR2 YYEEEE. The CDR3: CASSPTGGGYEQYF. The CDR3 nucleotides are TGTGCCAGCAGCCCAACAGGGGGCGGCTACGAGCAGTACTTC.

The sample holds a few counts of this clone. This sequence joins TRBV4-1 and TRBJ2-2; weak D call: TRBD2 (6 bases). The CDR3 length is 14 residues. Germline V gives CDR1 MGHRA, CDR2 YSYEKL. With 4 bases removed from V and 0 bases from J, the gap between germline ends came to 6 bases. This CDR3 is CASSRLANTGELFF. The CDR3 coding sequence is TGCGCCAGCAGCCGACTAGCGAACACCGGGGAGCTGTTTTTT.

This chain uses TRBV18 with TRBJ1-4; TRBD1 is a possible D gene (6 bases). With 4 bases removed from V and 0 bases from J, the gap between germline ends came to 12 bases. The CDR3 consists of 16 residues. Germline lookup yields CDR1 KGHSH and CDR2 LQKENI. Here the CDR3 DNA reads TGTGCCAGCTCACATTCGGACAGCCCAACTAATGAAAAACTGTTTTTT. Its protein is CASSHSDSPTNEKLFF. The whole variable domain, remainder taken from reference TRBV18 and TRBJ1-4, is NAGVMQNPRHLVRRRGQEARLRCSPMKGHSHVYWYRQLPEEGLKFMVYLQKENIIDESGMPKERFSAEFPKEGPSILRIQQVVRGDSAAYFCASSHSDSPTNEKLFFGSGTQLSVL.

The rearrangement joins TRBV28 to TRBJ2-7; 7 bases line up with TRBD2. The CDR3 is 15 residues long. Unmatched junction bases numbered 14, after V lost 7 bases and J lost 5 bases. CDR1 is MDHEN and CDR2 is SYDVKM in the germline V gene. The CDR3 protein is CASTPPGLRFDEQYF. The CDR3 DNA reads TGTGCCAGCACCCCACCGGGACTACGATTCGACGAGCAGTACTTC.

In DNA, the CDR3 is TGTGCCAGCAGTCTGGACACTGGCGGGAGGGAGCGGGAGCAGTTCTTC. Protein product: CASSLDTGGREREQFF. The chain links TRBV28 to TRBJ2-1, with 9 bases that match TRBD2. V was clipped by 5 bases and J by 10 bases; unmatched bases: 15. The CDR3 has 16 amino acids. Germline V gives CDR1 MDHEN, CDR2 SYDVKM. Full variable domain (remainder filled in from reference TRBV28 and TRBJ2-1): DVKVTQSSRYLVKRTGEKVFLECVQDMDHENMFWYRQDPGLGLRLIYFSYDVKMKEKGDIPEGYSVSREKKERFSLILESASTNQTSMYLCASSLDTGGREREQFFGPGTRLTVL.

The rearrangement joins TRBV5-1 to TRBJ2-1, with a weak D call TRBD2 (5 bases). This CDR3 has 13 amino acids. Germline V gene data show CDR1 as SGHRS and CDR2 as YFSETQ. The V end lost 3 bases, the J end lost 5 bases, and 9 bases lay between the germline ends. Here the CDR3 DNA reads TGCGCCAGCAGCTCCTGGGGAGACAATGAGCAGTTCTTC. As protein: CASSSWGDNEQFF.

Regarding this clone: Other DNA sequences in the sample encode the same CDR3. The DNA of the CDR3 is TGTGCCAGCAGTTACTCGGACAGGGGTCCCTACGAGCAGTACTTC. Its protein product is CASSYSDRGPYEQYF. The J gene is TRBJ2-7, the V gene TRBV6-5; TRBD1 aligns across 9 bases. The CDR3 totals 15 residues. With V trimmed by 0 bases and J by 2 bases, 2 bases remained unmatched. CDR1 MNHEY and CDR2 SVGAGI come from the germline V gene.

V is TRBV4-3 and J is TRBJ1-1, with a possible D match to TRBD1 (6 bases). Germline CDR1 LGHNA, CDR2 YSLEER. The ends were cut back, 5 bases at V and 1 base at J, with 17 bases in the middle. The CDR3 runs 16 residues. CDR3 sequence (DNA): TGCGCCAGCAGCTCTACTCCAGGGGATTCGAACACTGAAGCTTTCTTT. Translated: CASSSTPGDSNTEAFF.

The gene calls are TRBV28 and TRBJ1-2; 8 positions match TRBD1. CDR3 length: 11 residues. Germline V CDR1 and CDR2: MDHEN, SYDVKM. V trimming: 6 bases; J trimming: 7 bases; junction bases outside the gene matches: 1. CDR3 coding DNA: TGTGCCAGCAGACAGGGGGGTGGCTACACCTTC. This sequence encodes CASRQGGGYTF.

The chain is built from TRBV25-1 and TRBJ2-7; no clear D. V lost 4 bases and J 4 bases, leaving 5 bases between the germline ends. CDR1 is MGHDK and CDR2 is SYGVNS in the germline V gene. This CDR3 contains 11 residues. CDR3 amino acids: CASSARYEQYF. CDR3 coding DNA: TGTGCCAGCAGTGCCCGTTACGAGCAGTACTTC.

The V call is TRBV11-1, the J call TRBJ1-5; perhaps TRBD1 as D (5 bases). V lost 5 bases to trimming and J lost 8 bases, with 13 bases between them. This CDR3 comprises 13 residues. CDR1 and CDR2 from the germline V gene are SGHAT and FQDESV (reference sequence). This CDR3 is CASSPGGVEPQHF. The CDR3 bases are TGTGCCAGCAGCCCCGGGGGGGTTGAGCCCCAGCATTTT.

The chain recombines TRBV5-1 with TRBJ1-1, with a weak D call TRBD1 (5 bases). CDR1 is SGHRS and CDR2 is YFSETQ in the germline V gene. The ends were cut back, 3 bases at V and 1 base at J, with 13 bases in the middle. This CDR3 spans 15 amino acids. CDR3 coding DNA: TGCGCCAGCAGCTCCCTGGGGCTGGAGAACACTGAAGCTTTCTTT. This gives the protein CASSSLGLENTEAFF.

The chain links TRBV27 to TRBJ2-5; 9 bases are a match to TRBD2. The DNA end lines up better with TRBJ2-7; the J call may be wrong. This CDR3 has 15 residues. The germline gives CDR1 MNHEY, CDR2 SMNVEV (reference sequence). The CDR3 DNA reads TGTGCCAGCAGTTTAGCGGGGGGGGAAACCTACGAGCAGTACTTC. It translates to CASSLAGGETYEQYF.